A single sample gave rise to the 21 T cell receptor beta chains below, sequenced in a study of cytomegalovirus exposure and HLA in healthy donors. Only in-frame clones appear in the TCRdb table, and some are missing; sequencing was by immunoSEQ multiplex PCR. The table has about 150,000 clones, 85% to 90% seen once; the top ten hold 2.1%. The sequenced material came from PBMCs. The receptors were sampled from a human donor in good health.

The CDR3 reads CASSNTRGTSRDEQYF. The CDR3 DNA sequence: TGTGCCAGCAGCAATACCCGGGGGACCTCAAGGGACGAGCAGTACTTC. The gene calls are TRBV13 and TRBJ2-7; tentatively, D is TRBD2 (6 bases). This CDR3 region has 16 residues. The V end was cut by 5 bases, the J end by 5 bases, with 22 bases between. Germline V gene lookup returns CDR1 PRHDT and CDR2 FYEKMQ (reference sequence).

Only one count was recorded for this clone. This rearrangement joins TRBV7-9 to TRBJ2-2; 11 nucleotides line up with TRBD2. CDR3 length: 15 residues. Trimming took 8 bases from V and 4 from J; bases not matched to a gene: 6. CDR1 and CDR2 (germline): SEHNR, FQNEAQ (reference sequence). CDR3 region: CASLLAGGSTGELFF. CDR3 bases: TGTGCCAGCCTGCTAGCGGGAGGTTCCACCGGGGAGCTGTTTTTT.

About this clone itself: Other DNA sequences in this sample translate to the same CDR3. The genes are TRBV4-3 and TRBJ1-6; D ambiguous. Germline-derived CDR1 and CDR2 are LGHNA and YSLEER. The CDR3 has 16 residues. V dropped 1 base and J dropped 0 bases, with 7 bases sitting between them. CDR3 nucleotides: TGCGCCAGCAGCCAAGCCCTCAGCTCCTATAATTCACCCCTCCACTTT. It translates to CASSQALSSYNSPLHF.

The table lists this clone with a count of one. V and J are TRBV25-1 and TRBJ1-6, with TRBD1 matching 8 bases. Germline CDR1 and CDR2: MGHDK and SYGVNS. The CDR3 is made up of 16 amino acids. J was trimmed by 9 bases and V by 3 bases; bases with no gene match: 10. The CDR3 loop reads CASSEGVGQGGSPLHF. The CDR3 DNA reads TGTGCCAGCAGTGAGGGAGTCGGACAGGGTGGTTCACCCCTCCACTTT.

This sequence joins TRBV5-4 and TRBJ1-2, with a possible D match to TRBD1 (5 bases). Looked up from germline, CDR1 is SGHNT and CDR2 is YYREEE (reference sequence). Between the trimmed V and J ends, which lost 5 bases and 4 bases, there was a span of 15 bases. The CDR3 covers 14 residues. The CDR3 sequence: CASRPGGSGYGYTF. In DNA form, the CDR3 reads TGTGCCAGCAGACCGGGGGGGTCGGGCTATGGCTACACCTTC.

In DNA form, the CDR3 reads TGCGCCAGCAGCTTTGGTGGGAGGGAAGAGACCCAGTACTTC. The encoded protein is CASSFGGREETQYF. V and J are TRBV5-1 and TRBJ2-5, with TRBD2 matching 7 bases. The CDR3 is made up of 14 amino acids. Unmatched junction bases numbered 4, after V lost 2 bases and J lost 3 bases. The germline V gene encodes CDR1 SGHRS and CDR2 YFSETQ.

V is TRBV5-1 and J is TRBJ1-1; the match to TRBD1 covers 7 bases. V dropped 3 bases and J dropped 6; count of bases not matched to a gene: 17. Germline loops: CDR1 SGHRS, CDR2 YFSETQ. This CDR3 has 17 amino acids. This chain's CDR3 is CASSSPALTGMIAEAFF. CDR3 sequence (DNA): TGCGCCAGCAGCTCACCGGCCCTGACAGGGATGATCGCTGAAGCTTTCTTT.

This rearrangement joins TRBV30 to TRBJ2-7; D gene uncertain. Germline CDR1 reads GTSNPN; CDR2 reads SVGIG (reference sequence). V lost 3 bases to trimming and J lost 0 bases, with 12 bases between them. This CDR3 is 14 amino acids long. The CDR3 is CAWRRQRSSYEQYF. In nucleotides, the CDR3 is TGTGCCTGGAGACGACAACGCAGCTCCTACGAGCAGTACTTC.

The CDR3 here is CASSLLVGQGAIGYTF. The CDR3 nucleotides read TGTGCCAGCAGCTTGCTTGTGGGACAGGGGGCAATTGGCTACACCTTC. V gene TRBV5-4 combines with J gene TRBJ1-2; 12 bases fit TRBD1. Trimming took 1 base from V and 7 from J; bases not matched to a gene: 8. Germline V gene sequence: CDR1 SGHNT, CDR2 YYREEE (reference sequence). This CDR3 contains 16 residues. Filled out from reference TRBV5-4 and TRBJ1-2, the complete variable domain reads ETGVTQSPTHLIKTRGQQVTLRCSSQSGHNTVSWYQQALGQGPQFIFQYYREEENGRGNFPPRFSGLQFPNYSSELNVNALELDDSALYLCASSLLVGQGAIGYTFGSGTRLTVV.

In nucleotides, the CDR3 is TGTGCCAGCAGCCGACTATCCCGGACAGGCCAAGAGACCCAGTACTTC. Its protein is CASSRLSRTGQETQYF. J is TRBJ2-5 and V is TRBV7-9, with 7 bases fitting TRBD1. Germline CDR1 reads SEHNR; CDR2 reads FQNEAQ (reference sequence). The CDR3 has 16 amino acids. Trimming at V came to 5 bases and at J to 1 base, leaving 10 bases not matched to a gene.

The genes are TRBV18 and TRBJ1-5; the match to TRBD1 covers 9 bases. The CDR3 contains 13 residues. After removal of 5 bases from V and 5 bases from J, the junction contained 1 base not matched to a gene. In germline, CDR1 is KGHSH, CDR2 LQKENI. The CDR3 DNA reads as TGTGCCAGCTCATGGGACAGGGATCAGCCCCAGCATTTT. Amino acid sequence: CASSWDRDQPQHF.

This clone came up once. The chain combines TRBV7-9 with TRBJ1-2; D possibly corresponds to TRBD1 (5 bases). This CDR3 is built from 12 residues. V was pared by 8 bases and J by 6 bases, with 13 bases between. CDR1 and CDR2 (germline): SEHNR, FQNEAQ (reference sequence). The CDR3 DNA is TGTGCCAGCGAAGGGGTGCCCAATGGCTACACCTTC. Translated: CASEGVPNGYTF.

The chain's CDR3 is CASSLSRGYYEQYF. The CDR3 DNA reads as TGTGCCAGCAGTTTATCCCGAGGATACTACGAGCAGTACTTC. This rearrangement joins TRBV28 to TRBJ2-7, with no clear D. The length of the CDR3 is 14 residues. Deletions cut 1 base from V and 3 bases from J, with 10 bases between. Germline V gene data show CDR1 as MDHEN and CDR2 as SYDVKM. The whole variable domain, remainder taken from reference TRBV28 and TRBJ2-7, is DVKVTQSSRYLVKRTGEKVFLECVQDMDHENMFWYRQDPGLGLRLIYFSYDVKMKEKGDIPEGYSVSREKKERFSLILESASTNQTSMYLCASSLSRGYYEQYFGPGTRLTVT.

This clone has a single count. The V gene is TRBV9, the J gene TRBJ2-7; 8 bases are a match to TRBD2. CDR3 length: 15 residues. Per the germline V gene, CDR1 is SGDLS and CDR2 is YYNGEE. V was clipped by 3 bases and J by 4 bases; unmatched bases: 9. CDR3 region: CASSASGSGIYEQYF. In DNA form, the CDR3 reads TGTGCCAGCAGCGCAAGCGGGAGTGGTATTTACGAGCAGTACTTC.

CDR3 loop: CASSTPTSGSGYNEQFF. CDR3 bases: TGTGCCAGCAGCACACCAACTAGCGGGAGTGGATACAATGAGCAGTTCTTC. The chain uses TRBV11-2 and TRBJ2-1; 11 positions agree with TRBD2. CDR1 SGHAT and CDR2 FQNNGV come from the germline V gene. The CDR3 has 17 amino acids. V shed 5 bases, J shed 4 bases, and the junction held 10 bases outside the gene matches.

V usage is TRBV19 and J usage is TRBJ2-7; D is unclear. CDR1 is LNHDA, CDR2 SQIVND, per germline (reference sequence). CDR3 length equals 14 residues. V lost 11 bases and J 3 bases, leaving 20 bases between the germline ends. The CDR3 reads CAVARVRAYYEQYF. The CDR3, as DNA: TGTGCCGTTGCCCGGGTACGCGCCTACTACGAGCAGTACTTC.

This chain links TRBV2 with TRBJ2-3, with 10 bases matching TRBD1. The CDR3 runs 15 residues. Per germline, CDR1 SNHLY and CDR2 FYNNEI. J gave up 2 bases and V 1 base, and 0 bases lay outside the gene matches. CDR3 region: CASSEGQGATDTQYF. The DNA of the CDR3 is TGTGCCAGCAGTGAAGGACAGGGGGCCACAGATACGCAGTATTTT. The complete variable domain, with remaining parts taken from reference TRBV2 and TRBJ2-3, reads EPEVTQTPSHQVTQMGQEVILRCVPISNHLYFYWYRQILGQKVEFLVSFYNNEISEKSEIFDDQFSVERPDGSNFTLKIRSTKLEDSAMYFCASSEGQGATDTQYFGPGTRLTVL.

The rearrangement links TRBV27 to TRBJ2-5; D perhaps matches TRBD1 (5 bases). With the DNA end fitting TRBJ2-7 better, the J assignment may be wrong. The CDR3 extends over 11 amino acids. Germline V lookup: CDR1 MNHEY, CDR2 SMNVEV (reference sequence). CDR3 in amino acids: CASRTGHEQYF. The CDR3 bases are TGTGCCAGCAGAACAGGTCACGAGCAGTACTTC.

The chain has TRBV30 and TRBJ2-7, with D possibly matching TRBD1 (5 bases). The germline gives CDR1 GTSNPN, CDR2 SVGIG (reference sequence). The CDR3 loop spans 15 amino acids. The V and J ends lost 4 bases and 0 bases respectively, with 16 bases between them. CDR3 residues: CAWKQDGAFSYEQYF. CDR3 DNA sequence: TGTGCCTGGAAGCAAGATGGGGCCTTCTCCTACGAGCAGTACTTC.

J is TRBJ2-3 and V is TRBV7-2, with D hard to call. The ends were cut back, 5 bases at V and 2 bases at J, with 5 bases in the middle. The CDR3 consists of 12 residues. Germline CDR1 SGHTA, CDR2 FQGNSA. The CDR3 DNA reads TGTGCCAGCAGCCCTACCACAGATACGCAGTATTTT. Protein: CASSPTTDTQYF.

This clone appeared once. The chain has TRBV6-5 and TRBJ2-3; D is perhaps TRBD2 (5 bases). V lost 8 bases to trimming and J lost 5 bases, with 8 bases between them. Germline loops: CDR1 MNHEY, CDR2 SVGAGI. The CDR3 is 11 residues long. This CDR3 reads CASGSGDTQYF. In nucleotides, the CDR3 is TGTGCCAGCGGGAGTGGAGATACGCAGTATTTT.